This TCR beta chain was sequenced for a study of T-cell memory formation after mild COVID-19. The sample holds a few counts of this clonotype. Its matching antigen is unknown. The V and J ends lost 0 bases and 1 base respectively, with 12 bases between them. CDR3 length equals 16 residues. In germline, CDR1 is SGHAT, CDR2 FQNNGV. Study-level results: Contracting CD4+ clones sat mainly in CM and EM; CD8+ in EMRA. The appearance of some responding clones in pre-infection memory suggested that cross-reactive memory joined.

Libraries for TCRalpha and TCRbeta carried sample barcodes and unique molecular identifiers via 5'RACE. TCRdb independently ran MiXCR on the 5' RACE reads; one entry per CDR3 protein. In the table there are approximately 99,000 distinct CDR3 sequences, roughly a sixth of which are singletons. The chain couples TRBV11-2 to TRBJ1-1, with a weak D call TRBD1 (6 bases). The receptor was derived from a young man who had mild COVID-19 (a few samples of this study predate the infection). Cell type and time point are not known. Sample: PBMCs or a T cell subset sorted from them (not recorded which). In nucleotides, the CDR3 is TGTGCCAGCAGCTTAGAGGGAGACAGGCGGAACACTGAAGCTTTCTTT. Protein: CASSLEGDRRNTEAFF.